This T cell receptor (beta chain) was captured by sequencing in a study of blood T cell repertoires in COVID-19 (dated by TCRdb to between 2020 and 2021). About the full investigation: Samples covering the acute and convalescent phases of COVID-19 were provided by collaborators in the United States, Italy and Spain. Where available, HLA class I and class II types were taken from metadata supplied by the sample provider and were not determined by assay-based typing. A de-identified subject ID, COVID-19 status, age in years and sex were almost always included in the sample metadata. The dataset comprised deeply sampled blood TCRbeta repertoires from subjects exposed to, actively infected with, or recovered from COVID-19. Samples came from the ongoing ImmuneRACE study (first 160 participants) plus 1,254 subjects from 6 global collaborators. A freely available public database, intended as a resource for researchers studying the immune response to SARS-CoV-2, is where the repertoires were released. The prospective study material was composed of cDNA or gDNA derived from T cells, B-cell-depleted T cells, or PBMCs.

Broader findings and caveats from the paper: The quantity of clinical and demographic metadata differed by source and by participant and was supplied without curation.

V ends up 5 bases short and J 0 bases short, with an unmatched junction base count of 6. Per the germline V gene (reference sequence), SEHNR is the CDR1 and FQNEAQ is the CDR2. Reading from cysteine to phenylalanine, the CDR3 counts 15 amino acids. The read is trimmed to its CDR3 DNA, 45 bases read in frame from base 1. Whole blood was collected in K2EDTA tubes by collaborating institutions according to the institutions' own protocols. Collaborator samples were shipped for TCRbeta analysis as frozen whole blood, isolated PBMCs, or DNA extracted from either sample type. In regard to this clone: Its antigen specificity is not known. Within one base of it there is no much larger clone, and no base qualities were kept.

TCRbeta CDR3 regions were amplified from genomic DNA by means of the immunoSEQ Assay, a bias-controlled multiplex PCR. The study's processing was this. Nucleated cell counts per sample were estimated from amplification of reference gene primers within the assay. To quantify the absolute abundance of each unique TCRbeta CDR3 rearrangement, sequence reads were collapsed and filtered. Productive Simpson clonality was computed per sample as the square root of Simpson's diversity index over productive rearrangements. TCRdb limited this immuneACCESS table to in-frame rearrangements with V and J called. A share of clones is missing; checked studies link under half to unresolved V genes, and the rest is unexplained. That table is the source of V, J and clone size, and D and trimming were worked out from the DNA. Across this sample there are tens of thousands of clones, with around 90% seen only once. Of the sample, around 15% falls within the top ten clones.

Sequenced input: peripheral blood. This sequence was found in a man aged 55 to 70 with active COVID-19. The chain links TRBV7-9 with TRBJ2-7; TRBD2 aligns with 8 central bases. The CDR3 region: CASSGRLATSYEQYF. The nucleotide sequence is TGTGCCAGCAGCGGGCGACTAGCGACCTCCTACGAGCAGTACTTC.